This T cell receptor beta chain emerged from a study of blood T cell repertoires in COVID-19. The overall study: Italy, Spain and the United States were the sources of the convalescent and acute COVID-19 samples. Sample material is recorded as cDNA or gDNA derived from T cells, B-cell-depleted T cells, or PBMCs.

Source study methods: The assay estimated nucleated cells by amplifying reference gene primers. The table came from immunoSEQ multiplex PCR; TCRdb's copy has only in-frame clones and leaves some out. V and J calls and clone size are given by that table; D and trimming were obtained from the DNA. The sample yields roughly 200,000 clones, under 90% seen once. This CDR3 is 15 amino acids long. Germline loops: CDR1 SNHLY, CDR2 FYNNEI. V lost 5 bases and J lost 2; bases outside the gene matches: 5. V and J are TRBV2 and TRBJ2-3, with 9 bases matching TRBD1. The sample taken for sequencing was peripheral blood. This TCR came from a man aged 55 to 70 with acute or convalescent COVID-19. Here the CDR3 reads CASSRTGAITDTQYF. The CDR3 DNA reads TGTGCCAGCAGTCGGACAGGGGCCATCACAGATACGCAGTATTTT.